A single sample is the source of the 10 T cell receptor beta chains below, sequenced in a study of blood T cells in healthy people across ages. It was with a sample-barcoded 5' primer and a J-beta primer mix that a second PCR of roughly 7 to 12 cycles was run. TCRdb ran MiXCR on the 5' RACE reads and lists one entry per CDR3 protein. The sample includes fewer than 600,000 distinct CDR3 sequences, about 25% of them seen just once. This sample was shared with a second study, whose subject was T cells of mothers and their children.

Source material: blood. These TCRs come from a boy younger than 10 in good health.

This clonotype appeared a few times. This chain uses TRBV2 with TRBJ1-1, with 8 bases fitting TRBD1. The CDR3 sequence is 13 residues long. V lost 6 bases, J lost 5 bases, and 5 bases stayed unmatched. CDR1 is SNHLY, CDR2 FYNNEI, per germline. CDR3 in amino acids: CASRNDRGTEAFF. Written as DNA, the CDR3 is TGTGCCAGCAGAAATGACAGGGGTACTGAAGCTTTCTTT. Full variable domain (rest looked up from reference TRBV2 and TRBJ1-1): EPEVTQTPSHQVTQMGQEVILRCVPISNHLYFYWYRQILGQKVEFLVSFYNNEISEKSEIFDDQFSVERPDGSNFTLKIRSTKLEDSAMYFCASRNDRGTEAFFGQGTRLTVV.

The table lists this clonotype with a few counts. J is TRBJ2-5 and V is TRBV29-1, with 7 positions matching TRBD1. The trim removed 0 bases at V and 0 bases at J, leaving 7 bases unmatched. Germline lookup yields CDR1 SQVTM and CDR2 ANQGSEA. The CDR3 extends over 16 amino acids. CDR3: CSVEDVWDSYQETQYF. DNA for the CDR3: TGCAGCGTTGAAGATGTCTGGGACAGCTACCAAGAGACCCAGTACTTC.

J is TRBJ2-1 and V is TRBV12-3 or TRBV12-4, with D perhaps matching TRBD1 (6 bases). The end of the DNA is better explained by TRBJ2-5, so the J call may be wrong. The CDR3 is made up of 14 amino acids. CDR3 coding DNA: TGTGCCAGCAGTTTATCAGGGGTTCGGGAGACCCAGTACTTC. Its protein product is CASSLSGVRETQYF.

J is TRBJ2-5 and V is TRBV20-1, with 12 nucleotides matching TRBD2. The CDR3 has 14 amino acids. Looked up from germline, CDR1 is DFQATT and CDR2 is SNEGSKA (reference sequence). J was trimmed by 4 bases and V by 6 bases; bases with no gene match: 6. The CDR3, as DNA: TGCAGTGCAGAGCTGACTAGCGGGAGAGAGACCCAGTACTTC. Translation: CSAELTSGRETQYF.

CDR3 residues: CASSSPDRARGTDTQYF. DNA for the CDR3: TGTGCCAGCAGCTCCCCCGACAGGGCCCGGGGCACAGATACGCAGTATTTT. The rearrangement uses TRBV7-9 and TRBJ2-3; TRBD1 matches at 7 bases. Unmatched junction bases numbered 11, after V lost 4 bases and J lost 1 base. Germline values: CDR1 SEHNR, CDR2 FQNEAQ (reference sequence). This CDR3 spans 17 amino acids.

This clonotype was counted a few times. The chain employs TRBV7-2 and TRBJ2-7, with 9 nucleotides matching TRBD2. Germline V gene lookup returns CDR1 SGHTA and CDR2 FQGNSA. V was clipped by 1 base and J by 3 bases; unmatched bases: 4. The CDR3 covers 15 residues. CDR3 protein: CASSLVAGDDYEQYF. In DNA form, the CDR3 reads TGTGCCAGCAGCTTAGTAGCGGGAGACGACTACGAGCAGTACTTC.

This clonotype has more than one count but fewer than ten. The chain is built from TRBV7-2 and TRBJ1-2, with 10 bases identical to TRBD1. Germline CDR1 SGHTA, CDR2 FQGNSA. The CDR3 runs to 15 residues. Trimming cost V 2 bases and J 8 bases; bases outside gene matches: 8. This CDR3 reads CASSLRRQGAIGYTF. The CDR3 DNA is TGTGCCAGCAGCTTACGGCGACAGGGGGCCATCGGCTACACCTTC.

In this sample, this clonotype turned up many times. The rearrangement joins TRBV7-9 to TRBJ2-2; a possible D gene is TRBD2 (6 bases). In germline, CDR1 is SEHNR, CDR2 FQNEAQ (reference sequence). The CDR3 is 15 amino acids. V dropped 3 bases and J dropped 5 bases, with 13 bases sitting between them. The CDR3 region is CASSFGTSHTGELFF. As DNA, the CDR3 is TGTGCCAGCAGCTTCGGGACTTCCCATACCGGGGAGCTGTTTTTT. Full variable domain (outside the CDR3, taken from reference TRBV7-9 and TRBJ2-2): DTGVSQNPRHKITKRGQNVTFRCDPISEHNRLYWYRQTLGQGPEFLTYFQNEAQLEKSRLLSDRFSAERPKGSFSTLEIQRTEQGDSAMYLCASSFGTSHTGELFFGEGSRLTVL.

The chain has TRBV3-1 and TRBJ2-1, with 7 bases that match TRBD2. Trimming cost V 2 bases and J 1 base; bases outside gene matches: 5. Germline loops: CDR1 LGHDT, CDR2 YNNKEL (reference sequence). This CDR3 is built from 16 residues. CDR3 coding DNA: TGTGCCAGCAGCCAAAAGCCAGCGGGGTCCTACAATGAGCAGTTCTTC. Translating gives CASSQKPAGSYNEQFF.

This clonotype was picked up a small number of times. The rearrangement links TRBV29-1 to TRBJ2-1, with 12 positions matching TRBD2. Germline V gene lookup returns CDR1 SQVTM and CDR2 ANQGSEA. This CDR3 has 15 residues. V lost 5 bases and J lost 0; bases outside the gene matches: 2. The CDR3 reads CSVPTSGSSYNEQFF. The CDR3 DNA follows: TGCAGCGTTCCGACTAGCGGGAGCTCCTACAATGAGCAGTTCTTC.